This passage covers 3 T cell receptor beta chains from one sample sequenced in a study of cytomegalovirus exposure and HLA in healthy donors (dated by TCRdb to about 2017). The receptor library was made with the immunoSEQ multiplex PCR assay. For the multiplex PCR, a mixture combining 60 forward primers for TCR Vbeta segments and 13 reverse primers for TCR Jbeta segments was used. The immuneACCESS repertoire file appears here via TCRdb, limited to in-frame rearrangements. These files lack a portion of the clones; in checked studies, under half of the deficit traces to unresolved V genes, and the cause of the others is not known. This sample holds 200,000 to 300,000 clones; over 75% were observed only once. 0.45% to 0.5% of the sample is in the top ten clones. Specimen: PBMCs. These receptor sequences come from a boy aged 5 to 17 in good health and CMV-seronegative.

V usage is TRBV11-2 and J usage is TRBJ2-1; no clear D. Trimming cost V 2 bases and J 0 bases, with 14 bases left between them. Per the germline V gene, CDR1 is SGHAT and CDR2 is FQNNGV. The CDR3 consists of 17 residues. CDR3 loop: CASSLSLVALSYNEQFF. The CDR3 DNA reads TGTGCCAGCAGCTTATCCCTCGTCGCACTCTCCTACAATGAGCAGTTCTTC. Based on the CDR3 plus reference TRBV11-2 and TRBJ2-1, the full variable domain is EAGVAQSPRYKIIEKRQSVAFWCNPISGHATLYWYQQILGQGPKLLIQFQNNGVVDDSQLPKDRFSAERLKGVDSTLKIQPAKLEDSAVYLCASSLSLVALSYNEQFFGPGTRLTVL.

The chain combines TRBV14 with TRBJ1-2; weak D call: TRBD1 (5 bases). Germline V gene data show CDR1 as SGHDN and CDR2 as FVKESK. V gave up 1 base and J gave up 2 bases, with 11 bases separating them. The CDR3 spans 15 residues. The CDR3 region is CASSQVGPPNYGYTF. DNA of the CDR3: TGTGCCAGCAGCCAAGTGGGGCCTCCAAACTATGGCTACACCTTC. Variable domain in full (rest from reference TRBV14 and TRBJ1-2): EAGVTQFPSHSVIEKGQTVTLRCDPISGHDNLYWYRRVMGKEIKFLLHFVKESKQDESGMPNNRFLAERTGGTYSTLKVQPAELEDSGVYFCASSQVGPPNYGYTFGSGTRLTVV.

The chain recombines TRBV6-1 with TRBJ1-5, with D perhaps matching TRBD1 (6 bases). The CDR3 sequence is 18 residues long. Germline CDR1 is MNHNS and CDR2 is SASEGT. V was trimmed by 2 bases and J by 5 bases, leaving 22 bases between them. CDR3: CASSEWGYRTEPYQPQHF. CDR3 bases: TGTGCCAGCAGTGAATGGGGTTATCGGACAGAGCCTTATCAGCCCCAGCATTTT.